What follows are 32 T cell receptor beta chains derived from one specimen sequenced in a study of identical twins (dated by TCRdb to the mid-2010s). Libraries came from 5' RACE. Reads for this sample came from an Illumina HiSeq 2000. Through fastp at Q25 and MiXCR, TCRdb rebuilt clones from the public reads, retaining in-frame beta chains. A single entry per CDR3 protein holds the most common genes and DNA from its merged rows. The sample table lists about 720,000 distinct CDR3 sequences, roughly 18% of them with a count of one. The ten most abundant clones make up under 15% of the sample. These data also formed part of another study, on T cells expressing NK-cell markers.

Material for sequencing was PBMCs. Receptors originate from a woman aged 18-30 years in good health.

For this clonotype: An end of the junction does not agree with germline; a read error may underlie this. V is TRBV5-1 and J is TRBJ1-1, with D maybe TRBD1 (5 bases). The CDR3 contains 14 residues. CDR1 and CDR2 from the germline V gene are SGHRS and YFSETQ. The CDR3 coding sequence is TGCGTCAGCAGCCCTCAGACAGTAAACACTGAAGCTTTCTTT. Amino acids: CVSSPQTVNTEAFF. Variable domain in full (rest from reference TRBV5-1 and TRBJ1-1): KAGVTQTPRYLIKTRGQQVTLSCSPISGHRSVSWYQQTPGQGLQFLFEYFSETQRNKGNFPGRFSGRQFSNSRSEMNVSTLELGDSALYLCVSSPQTVNTEAFFGQGTRLTVV.

The rearrangement links TRBV29-1 to TRBJ2-2; no definite D call. The V gene's germline CDR1 is SQVTM and CDR2 ANQGSEA. Trimming removed 6 bases from V and 7 bases from J, with 15 bases in between. This CDR3 comprises 13 residues. The CDR3 reads CSVLLFGVGELFF. CDR3 nucleotides: TGCAGCGTCCTCTTATTCGGCGTCGGGGAGCTGTTTTTT.

This clonotype was counted a few times. The rearrangement joins TRBV6-1 to TRBJ1-2; 8 bases agree with TRBD1. Losses at the gene ends were 5 bases for V and 9 bases for J; bases not matched to a gene: 8. In germline, CDR1 is MNHNS, CDR2 SASEGT. The CDR3 runs to 13 residues. The CDR3 DNA sequence: TGTGCCAGCAGTCAAGGGGACAGGAAAAGCTACACCTTC. Translating it yields CASSQGDRKSYTF.

In nucleotides, the CDR3 is TGTGCCAGCAGCCCGAGCCTGTACCCCTACAATGAGCAGTTCTTC. As protein: CASSPSLYPYNEQFF. V and J are TRBV9 and TRBJ2-1; unclear D gene. This CDR3 contains 15 residues. The germline V gene encodes CDR1 SGDLS and CDR2 YYNGEE. V lost 4 bases and J lost 2, with 13 bases in between. Drawing the rest from reference TRBV9 and TRBJ2-1, the complete variable domain is DSGVTQTPKHLITATGQRVTLRCSPRSGDLSVYWYQQSLDQGLQFLIQYYNGEERAKGNILERFSAQQFPDLHSELNLSSLELGDSALYFCASSPSLYPYNEQFFGPGTRLTVL.

The chain links TRBV12-3 or TRBV12-4 to TRBJ2-1; no definite D call. The CDR3 runs to 15 residues. V gave up 4 bases and J gave up 1 base, with 11 bases separating them. CDR3 DNA: TGTGCCAGCAGTTCGGGCCGAATATCCTACAATGAGCAGTTCTTC. Translation: CASSSGRISYNEQFF.

Only a few counts were recorded for this clonotype. V and J are TRBV5-5 and TRBJ2-7; 8 bases are a match to TRBD1. The germline gives CDR1 SGHKS, CDR2 YYEKEE (reference sequence). The CDR3 spans 13 residues. V was clipped by 3 bases and J by 4 bases; unmatched bases: 3. The CDR3 here is CASSSGQVYEQYF. CDR3 in DNA: TGTGCCAGCAGCTCGGGACAGGTTTACGAGCAGTACTTC. The entire variable domain, with the rest obtained from reference TRBV5-5 and TRBJ2-7, is as follows: DAGVTQSPTHLIKTRGQQVTLRCSPISGHKSVSWYQQVLGQGPQFIFQYYEKEERGRGNFPDRFSARQFPNYSSELNVNALLLGDSALYLCASSSGQVYEQYFGPGTRLTVT.

The genes are TRBV15 and TRBJ2-4; a weak D match, TRBD1 (5 bases). This CDR3 has 15 residues. V gave up 1 base and J gave up 2 bases, with 9 bases separating them. Looked up from germline, CDR1 is LNHNV and CDR2 is YYDKDF (reference sequence). The CDR3 DNA sequence: TGTGCCACCAGCAGAGTAGGGGATTCCAAAAACATTCAGTACTTC. The encoded protein is CATSRVGDSKNIQYF.

This clonotype was counted at least ten times. The rearrangement links TRBV6-5 to TRBJ2-4, with 9 bases identical to TRBD1. The CDR3 totals 16 residues. In germline, CDR1 is MNHEY, CDR2 SVGAGI. V lost 3 bases and J lost 6; bases outside the gene matches: 9. CDR3 in amino acids: CASSYQQGQGRNIQYF. The CDR3 coding sequence is TGTGCCAGCAGTTATCAGCAGGGACAGGGTCGAAACATTCAGTACTTC.

This clonotype turned up a few times. The V and J genes are TRBV11-2 and TRBJ2-2, with TRBD1 matching 7 bases. The V and J ends lost 3 bases and 4 bases, in that order; junction bases with no gene match: 2. Germline CDR1 is SGHAT and CDR2 is FQNNGV. The CDR3 consists of 14 residues. CDR3 region: CASSLRDSTGELFF. DNA for the CDR3: TGTGCCAGCAGCTTGAGGGACAGCACCGGGGAGCTGTTTTTT.

This clonotype has only a few counts. The CDR3 spells CSASDNEKLFF. The CDR3 DNA follows: TGCAGTGCTAGCGACAATGAAAAACTGTTTTTT. The gene calls are TRBV20-1 and TRBJ1-4, with D unclear. Per the germline V gene, CDR1 is DFQATT and CDR2 is SNEGSKA (reference sequence). This CDR3 has 11 residues. The V and J ends lost 3 bases and 5 bases respectively, with 4 bases between them.

The CDR3 loop is CAISESDFTGRRHEQYF. In DNA form, the CDR3 reads TGTGCCATCAGTGAGTCCGATTTTACAGGGAGGCGGCACGAGCAGTACTTC. J is TRBJ2-7 and V is TRBV10-3; perhaps D is TRBD1 or TRBD2 (6 bases each). The V gene lost 0 bases and the J gene lost 5 bases, with 20 bases spanning the gap. This CDR3 region has 17 residues. From germline, CDR1 is ENHRY and CDR2 SYGVKD.

This clonotype was detected a few times. The rearrangement uses TRBV9 and TRBJ1-2, with 7 bases aligning to TRBD1. V dropped 6 bases and J dropped 4; count of bases not matched to a gene: 3. The CDR3 runs 12 residues. Germline-derived CDR1 and CDR2 are SGDLS and YYNGEE. The CDR3 loop reads CASKDRVYGYTF. CDR3 DNA sequence: TGTGCCAGCAAAGACAGGGTCTATGGCTACACCTTC.

This sequence joins TRBV20-1 and TRBJ2-3, with TRBD2 matching over 8 bases. CDR1 and CDR2 from the germline V gene are DFQATT and SNEGSKA (reference sequence). The length of the CDR3 is 15 residues. V was pared by 0 bases and J by 2 bases, with 4 bases of the junction left unmatched. The CDR3, as DNA: TGCAGTGCTAGAGATCGAGCGGGGGTCACAGATACGCAGTATTTT. This codes for CSARDRAGVTDTQYF.

This clonotype was detected ten times or more. The rearrangement joins TRBV6-1 to TRBJ2-1; no clear D. The germline V gene encodes CDR1 MNHNS and CDR2 SASEGT. The CDR3 totals 15 residues. Trimming removed 6 bases from V and 0 bases from J, with 12 bases in between. CDR3 bases: TGTGCCAGCAGATCGGGCGTTCTCTCCTACAATGAGCAGTTCTTC. Translating it yields CASRSGVLSYNEQFF.

Turning to this clonotype: A much more abundant neighbour one base away suggests this may be a read error. As DNA, the CDR3 is TGTGCCAGCAGTAAGACCACAGATACGCAGTATTTT. It yields the protein CASSKTTDTQYF. V is TRBV12-3 or TRBV12-4 and J is TRBJ2-3; D ambiguous. With 5 bases removed from V and 2 bases from J, the gap between germline ends came to 5 bases. The CDR3 is made up of 12 amino acids.

This clonotype was seen only a few times. The chain is built from TRBV5-1 and TRBJ2-3; D gene unclear. V shed 0 bases and J shed 10 bases, with 15 bases lying between them. Looked up from germline, CDR1 is SGHRS and CDR2 is YFSETQ. The CDR3 contains 14 residues. The CDR3 region is CASSLGPVYNAQYF. In DNA form, the CDR3 reads TGCGCCAGCAGCTTGGGTCCGGTTTACAACGCGCAGTATTTT.

This clonotype was observed a handful of times. The chain carries TRBV20-1 and TRBJ2-4; 15 bases map to TRBD2. The J segment lost 1 base and the V segment lost 4 bases, leaving 5 bases of the junction unmatched. Germline lookup yields CDR1 DFQATT and CDR2 SNEGSKA (reference sequence). This CDR3 region has 17 residues. The CDR3 region is CSAIGLAGGGAKNIQYF. CDR3 bases: TGCAGTGCTATCGGACTAGCGGGAGGGGGGGCCAAAAACATTCAGTACTTC.

This sequence joins TRBV11-2 and TRBJ2-3; D is possibly TRBD1 (7 bases). V shed 6 bases and J shed 3 bases, with 25 bases lying between them. Germline V gene sequence: CDR1 SGHAT, CDR2 FQNNGV. CDR3 size: 18 residues. The CDR3: CASSQFGGGYTMTDTQYF. CDR3 sequence (DNA): TGTGCCAGCAGTCAATTCGGAGGGGGCTATACGATGACAGATACGCAGTATTTT.

This chain links TRBV2 with TRBJ2-1; the match to TRBD1 covers 7 bases. J was trimmed by 3 bases and V by 6 bases; bases with no gene match: 11. Germline CDR1 reads SNHLY; CDR2 reads FYNNEI. This CDR3 has 16 residues. The CDR3 DNA reads TGTGCCAGCAGAAGATCGGGACAGTCGGGCTACAATGAGCAGTTCTTC. Translating it yields CASRRSGQSGYNEQFF.

This clonotype was found a few times. The V gene is TRBV20-1, the J gene TRBJ2-7, with a possible D match to TRBD2 (6 bases). The CDR3 totals 15 residues. Looked up from germline, CDR1 is DFQATT and CDR2 is SNEGSKA (reference sequence). The V end lost 2 bases, the J end lost 1 base, and 15 bases lay between the germline ends. CDR3 sequence reads: CSARSRDSVSYEQYF. For the CDR3, the DNA is TGCAGTGCTAGAAGCCGGGACTCGGTGTCCTACGAGCAGTACTTC.

The rearrangement links TRBV10-3 to TRBJ2-2; 9 bases agree with TRBD2. After removal of 7 bases from V and 3 bases from J, the junction contained 6 bases not matched to a gene. Germline V gene lookup returns CDR1 ENHRY and CDR2 SYGVKD. This CDR3 is 15 amino acids long. The CDR3 is CAINPSGTDTGELFF. CDR3 nucleotides: TGTGCCATCAACCCTAGCGGGACGGACACCGGGGAGCTGTTTTTT.

This clonotype has only a few counts. This chain's CDR3 is CASSLRASQPQHF. In DNA form, the CDR3 reads TGTGCCAGCAGTTTAAGGGCCAGTCAGCCCCAGCATTTT. The chain couples TRBV12-3 or TRBV12-4 to TRBJ1-5; D not certain. Trimming pared 2 bases from V and 6 bases from J, leaving 8 bases between. The length of the CDR3 is 13 residues.

The rearrangement joins TRBV5-1 to TRBJ2-7; 7 bases are shared with TRBD1. V lost 3 bases to trimming and J lost 4 bases; unmatched junction nucleotides: 4. Germline V gene sequence: CDR1 SGHRS, CDR2 YFSETQ. The CDR3 covers 13 residues. CDR3 sequence reads: CASSYGQEYEQYF. CDR3 bases: TGCGCCAGCAGCTACGGACAGGAGTACGAGCAGTACTTC.

V gene TRBV20-1 combines with J gene TRBJ2-5, with 7 bases identical to TRBD2. Germline V CDR1 and CDR2: DFQATT, SNEGSKA (reference sequence). This CDR3 has 13 amino acids. J lost 5 bases, V lost 6 bases, and 9 bases had no gene match. CDR3 nucleotides: TGCAGTGCCCCCGGCCGGGGAGGGGAGACCCAGTACTTC. Translating gives CSAPGRGGETQYF.

The chain is built from TRBV20-1 and TRBJ2-1; the D gene is possibly TRBD2 (6 bases). This CDR3 has 12 amino acids. V was trimmed by 3 bases and J by 14 bases, leaving 17 bases between them. Germline values: CDR1 DFQATT, CDR2 SNEGSKA (reference sequence). CDR3 DNA sequence: TGCAGTGCTAGCTGGGGGAGCGGCGGGGAGTTCTTC. The encoded protein is CSASWGSGGEFF.

This clonotype was observed a handful of times. The V and J genes are TRBV7-2 and TRBJ1-1; unclear D gene. Trimming pared 2 bases from V and 1 base from J, leaving 8 bases between. CDR3 size: 14 residues. Per germline, CDR1 SGHTA and CDR2 FQGNSA. The DNA of the CDR3 is TGTGCCAGCAGCTTAAGTTCTTGGAACACTGAAGCTTTCTTT. It yields the protein CASSLSSWNTEAFF.

The chain uses TRBV3-1 and TRBJ2-7; D possibly corresponds to TRBD2 (6 bases). CDR3 length: 17 amino acids. V shed 0 bases and J shed 2 bases, with 17 bases lying between them. Germline V gives CDR1 LGHDT, CDR2 YNNKEL (reference sequence). CDR3 nucleotide sequence: TGTGCCAGCAGCCAAGATACCAGGAGCGGGCTACCCTACGAGCAGTACTTC. This translates into CASSQDTRSGLPYEQYF.

This clonotype was recorded a few times. This chain uses TRBV10-2 with TRBJ1-2; D may be TRBD1 (5 bases). Germline lookup yields CDR1 WSHSY and CDR2 SAAADI. V was shortened by 4 bases and J by 3 bases, with 9 bases between the two germline ends. CDR3 size: 13 residues. CDR3 nucleotide sequence: TGCGCCAGCAGTGGGGGCAAAGACTATGGCTACACCTTC. Translated: CASSGGKDYGYTF.

This chain connects TRBV29-1 to TRBJ2-3; 9 bases line up with TRBD2. V shed 0 bases and J 4 bases; nucleotides not matched to a gene: 8. Germline lookup yields CDR1 SQVTM and CDR2 ANQGSEA. The CDR3 sequence is 16 residues long. CDR3 DNA: TGCAGCGTTGAAGATCTGGGGACTAGCAGCGCAGATACGCAGTATTTT. This codes for CSVEDLGTSSADTQYF.

This clonotype has more than one count but fewer than ten. The rearrangement uses TRBV3-1 and TRBJ2-1, with 12 bases identical to TRBD1. Unmatched junction bases numbered 7, after V lost 0 bases and J lost 7 bases. The germline gives CDR1 LGHDT, CDR2 YNNKEL (reference sequence). The CDR3 is 17 residues long. The CDR3 nucleotides read TGTGCCAGCAGCCAAGATGGGGGACAGGGGGCTGGAAATGAGCAGTTCTTC. This sequence encodes CASSQDGGQGAGNEQFF.

This clonotype came up many times. This chain joins TRBV14 and TRBJ2-5; TRBD2 aligns across 10 bases. The CDR3 runs 17 residues. CDR1 and CDR2 from the germline V gene are SGHDN and FVKESK. V shed 1 base and J 4 bases; nucleotides not matched to a gene: 9. This chain's CDR3 is CASSQAQPSGRRETQYF. The CDR3 DNA reads as TGTGCCAGCAGCCAAGCACAGCCTAGCGGGAGAAGAGAGACCCAGTACTTC.

This clonotype came up a few times. V is TRBV5-1 and J is TRBJ2-7; tentative D call: TRBD2 (6 bases). V was trimmed by 0 bases and J by 6 bases, leaving 13 bases between them. From germline, CDR1 is SGHRS and CDR2 YFSETQ. The CDR3 covers 14 residues. In DNA, the CDR3 is TGCGCCAGCAGCTTGGCTCCACTAGCACCCGAGCAGTACTTC. Its translation: CASSLAPLAPEQYF.